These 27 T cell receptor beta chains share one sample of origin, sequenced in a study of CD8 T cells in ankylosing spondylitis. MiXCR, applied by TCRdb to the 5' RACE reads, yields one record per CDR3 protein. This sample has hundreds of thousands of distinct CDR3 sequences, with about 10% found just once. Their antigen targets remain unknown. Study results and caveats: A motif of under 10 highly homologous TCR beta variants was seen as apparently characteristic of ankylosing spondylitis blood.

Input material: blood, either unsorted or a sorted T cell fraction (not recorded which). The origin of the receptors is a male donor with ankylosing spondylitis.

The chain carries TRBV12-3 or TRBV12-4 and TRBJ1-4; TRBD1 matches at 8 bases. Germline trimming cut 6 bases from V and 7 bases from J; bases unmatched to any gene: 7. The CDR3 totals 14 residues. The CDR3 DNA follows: TGTGCCAGCAGCAGGACAGGGTCGAGTGAAAAACTGTTTTTT. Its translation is CASSRTGSSEKLFF.

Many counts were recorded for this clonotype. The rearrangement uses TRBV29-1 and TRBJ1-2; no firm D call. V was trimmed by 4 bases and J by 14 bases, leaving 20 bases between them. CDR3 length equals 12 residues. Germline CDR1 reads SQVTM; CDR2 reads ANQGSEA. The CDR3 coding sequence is TGCAGCGTTGTGAAATTAATGGGGTTAGGAACCTTC. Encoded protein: CSVVKLMGLGTF.

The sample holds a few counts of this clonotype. For the CDR3, the DNA is TGCAGTGCTAGCGTTTCTACAGGGTTGCACGAGCAGTACTTC. Its protein is CSASVSTGLHEQYF. V and J are TRBV20-1 and TRBJ2-7; perhaps TRBD1 as D (6 bases). Trimming cost V 3 bases and J 5 bases, with 17 bases left between them. CDR3 length: 14 residues. Germline V gives CDR1 DFQATT, CDR2 SNEGSKA (reference sequence).

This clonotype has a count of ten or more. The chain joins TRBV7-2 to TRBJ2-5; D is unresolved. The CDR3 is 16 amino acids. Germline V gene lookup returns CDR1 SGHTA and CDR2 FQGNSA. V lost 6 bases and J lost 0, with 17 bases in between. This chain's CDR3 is CASSYVADGYQETQYF. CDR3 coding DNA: TGTGCCAGCAGTTACGTGGCCGACGGCTACCAAGAGACCCAGTACTTC.

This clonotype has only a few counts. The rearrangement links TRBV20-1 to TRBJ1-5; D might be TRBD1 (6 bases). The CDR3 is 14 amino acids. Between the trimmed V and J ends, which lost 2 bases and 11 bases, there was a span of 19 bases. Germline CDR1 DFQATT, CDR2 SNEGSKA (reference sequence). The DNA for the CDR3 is TGCAGTGCTAGAAGCGGAGGGGGTAGAGGGGCCCAGCATTTT. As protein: CSARSGGGRGAQHF.

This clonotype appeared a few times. This CDR3 is CASSSFLDRRYYNEQFF. CDR3 nucleotides: TGTGCCAGCAGCTCCTTCTTGGACAGAAGATACTACAATGAGCAGTTCTTC. V gene TRBV7-8 combines with J gene TRBJ2-1; possible D gene TRBD1, 6 bases. The CDR3 is 17 residues long. Trimming took 4 bases from V and 3 from J, leaving 19 bases between them. Germline V gene sequence: CDR1 SGHVS, CDR2 FQNEAQ.

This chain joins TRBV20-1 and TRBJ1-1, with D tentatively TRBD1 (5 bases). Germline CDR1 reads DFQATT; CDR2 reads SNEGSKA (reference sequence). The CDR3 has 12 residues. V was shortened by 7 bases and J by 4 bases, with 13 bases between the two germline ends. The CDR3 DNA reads TGCAGTGTCGGCAGGGTGAGCACTGAAGCTTTCTTT. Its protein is CSVGRVSTEAFF.

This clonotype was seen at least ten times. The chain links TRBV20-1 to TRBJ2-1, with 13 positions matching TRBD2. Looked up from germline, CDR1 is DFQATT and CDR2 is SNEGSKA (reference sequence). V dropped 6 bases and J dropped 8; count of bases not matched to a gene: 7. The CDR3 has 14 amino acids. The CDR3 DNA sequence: TGCAGTGCAACTGGGACTAGCGGGATCTATGAGCAGTTCTTC. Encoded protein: CSATGTSGIYEQFF.

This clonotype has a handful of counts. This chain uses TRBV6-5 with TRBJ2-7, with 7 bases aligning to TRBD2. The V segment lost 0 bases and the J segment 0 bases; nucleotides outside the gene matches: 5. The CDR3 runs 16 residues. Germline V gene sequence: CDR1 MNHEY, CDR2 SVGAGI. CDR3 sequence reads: CASSYSPSGNSYEQYF. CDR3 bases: TGTGCCAGCAGTTACTCGCCTAGCGGAAACTCCTACGAGCAGTACTTC.

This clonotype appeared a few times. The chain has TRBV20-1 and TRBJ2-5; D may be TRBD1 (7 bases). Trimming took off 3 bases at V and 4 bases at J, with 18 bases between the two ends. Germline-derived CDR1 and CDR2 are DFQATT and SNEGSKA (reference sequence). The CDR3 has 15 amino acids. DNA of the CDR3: TGCAGTGCTAGGGGGGGACAGTTTCTAAGAGAGACCCAGTACTTC. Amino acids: CSARGGQFLRETQYF.

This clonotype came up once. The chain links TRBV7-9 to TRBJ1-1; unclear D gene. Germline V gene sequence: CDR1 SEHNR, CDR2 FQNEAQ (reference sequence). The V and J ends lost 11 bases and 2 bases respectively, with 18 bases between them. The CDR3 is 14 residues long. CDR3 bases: TGTGCCCCGGGGATCGGAACAATTAACACTGAAGCTTTCTTT. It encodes CAPGIGTINTEAFF.

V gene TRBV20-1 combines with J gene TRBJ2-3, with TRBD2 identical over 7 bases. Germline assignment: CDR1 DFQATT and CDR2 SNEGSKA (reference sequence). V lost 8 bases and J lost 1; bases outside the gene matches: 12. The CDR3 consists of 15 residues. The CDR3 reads CSPLKGGSGTDTQYF. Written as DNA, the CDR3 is TGCAGTCCCTTGAAGGGCGGGAGCGGCACAGATACGCAGTATTTT.

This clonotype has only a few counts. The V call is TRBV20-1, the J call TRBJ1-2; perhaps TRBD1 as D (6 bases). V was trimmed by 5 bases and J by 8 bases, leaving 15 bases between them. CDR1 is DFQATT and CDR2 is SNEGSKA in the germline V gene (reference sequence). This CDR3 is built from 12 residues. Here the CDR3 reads CSAGEQGLGYTF. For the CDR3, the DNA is TGCAGTGCTGGCGAACAGGGTTTGGGCTACACCTTC.

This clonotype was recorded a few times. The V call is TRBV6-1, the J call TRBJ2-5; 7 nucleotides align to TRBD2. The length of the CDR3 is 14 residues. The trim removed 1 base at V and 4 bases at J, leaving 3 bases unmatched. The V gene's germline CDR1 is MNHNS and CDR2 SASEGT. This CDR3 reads CASSEDPGGETQYF. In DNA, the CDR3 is TGTGCCAGCAGTGAAGACCCGGGAGGAGAGACCCAGTACTTC.

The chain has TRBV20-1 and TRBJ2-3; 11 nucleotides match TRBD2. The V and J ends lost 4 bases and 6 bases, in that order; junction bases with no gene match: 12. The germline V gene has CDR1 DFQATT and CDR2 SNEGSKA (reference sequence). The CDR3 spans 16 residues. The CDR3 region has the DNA TGCAGTGCTAAACCCCTTACTAGCGGGAGTTATGATACGCAGTATTTT. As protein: CSAKPLTSGSYDTQYF.

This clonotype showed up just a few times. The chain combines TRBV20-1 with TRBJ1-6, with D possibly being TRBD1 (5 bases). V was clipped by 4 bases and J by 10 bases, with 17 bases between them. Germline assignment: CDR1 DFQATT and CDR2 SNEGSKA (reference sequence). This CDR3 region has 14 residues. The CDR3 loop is CSATRQGMRSPLHF. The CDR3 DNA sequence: TGCAGTGCTACGAGGCAGGGAATGCGATCACCCCTCCACTTT.

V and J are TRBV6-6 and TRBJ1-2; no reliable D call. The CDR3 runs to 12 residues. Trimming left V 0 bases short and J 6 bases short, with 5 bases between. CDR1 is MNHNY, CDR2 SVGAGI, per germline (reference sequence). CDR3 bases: TGTGCCAGCAGTTACTCTACAGATGGCTACACCTTC. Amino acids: CASSYSTDGYTF.

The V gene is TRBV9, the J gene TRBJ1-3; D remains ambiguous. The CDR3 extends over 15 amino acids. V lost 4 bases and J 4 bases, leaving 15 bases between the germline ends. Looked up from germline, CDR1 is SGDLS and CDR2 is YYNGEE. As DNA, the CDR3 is TGTGCCAGCAGCCCTGGTGGCCTTACAGGAAACACCATATATTTT. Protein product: CASSPGGLTGNTIYF.

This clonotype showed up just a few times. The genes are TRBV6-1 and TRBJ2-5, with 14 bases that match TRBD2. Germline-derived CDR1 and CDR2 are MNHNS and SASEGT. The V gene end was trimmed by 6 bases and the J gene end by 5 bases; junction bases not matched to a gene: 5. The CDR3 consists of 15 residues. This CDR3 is CASSTTSGREETQYF. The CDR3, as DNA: TGTGCCAGCAGCACGACTAGCGGGAGGGAGGAGACCCAGTACTTC.

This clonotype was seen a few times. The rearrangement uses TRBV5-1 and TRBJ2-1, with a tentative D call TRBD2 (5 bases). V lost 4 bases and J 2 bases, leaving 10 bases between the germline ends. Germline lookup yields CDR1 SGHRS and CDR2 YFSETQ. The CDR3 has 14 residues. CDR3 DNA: TGCGCCAGCAGCGAGACTAACCCCTACAATGAGCAGTTCTTC. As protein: CASSETNPYNEQFF.

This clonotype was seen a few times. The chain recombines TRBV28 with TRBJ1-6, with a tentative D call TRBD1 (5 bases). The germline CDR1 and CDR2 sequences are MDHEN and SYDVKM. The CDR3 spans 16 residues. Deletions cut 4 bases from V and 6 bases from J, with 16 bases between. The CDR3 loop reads CASSSPGAAINSPLHF. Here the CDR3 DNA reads TGTGCCAGCAGTTCCCCTGGGGCAGCTATTAATTCACCCCTCCACTTT.

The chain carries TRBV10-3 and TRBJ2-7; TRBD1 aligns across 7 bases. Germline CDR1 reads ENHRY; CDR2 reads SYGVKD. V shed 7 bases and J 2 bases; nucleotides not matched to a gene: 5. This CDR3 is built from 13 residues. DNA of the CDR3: TGTGCCATCACCCCGGGACAGCCCTACGAGCAGTACTTC. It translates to CAITPGQPYEQYF.

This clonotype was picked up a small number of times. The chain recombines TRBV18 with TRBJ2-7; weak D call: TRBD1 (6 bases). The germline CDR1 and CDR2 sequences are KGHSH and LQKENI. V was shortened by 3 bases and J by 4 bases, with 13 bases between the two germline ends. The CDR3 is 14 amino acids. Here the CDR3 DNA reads TGTGCCAGCTCACCGACAGGATGGGGGTACGAGCAGTACTTC. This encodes CASSPTGWGYEQYF.

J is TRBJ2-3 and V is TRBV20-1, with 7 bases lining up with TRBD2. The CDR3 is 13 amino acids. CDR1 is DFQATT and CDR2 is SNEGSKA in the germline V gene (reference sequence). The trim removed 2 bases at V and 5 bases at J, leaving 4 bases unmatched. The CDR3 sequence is CSARPSGIDTQYF. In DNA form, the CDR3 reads TGCAGTGCTAGACCCAGCGGGATAGATACGCAGTATTTT.

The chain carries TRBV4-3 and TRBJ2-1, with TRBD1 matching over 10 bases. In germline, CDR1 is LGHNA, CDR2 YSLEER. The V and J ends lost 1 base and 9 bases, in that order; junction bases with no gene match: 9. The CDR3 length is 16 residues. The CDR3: CASSQGTGGQSGEQFF. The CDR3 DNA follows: TGCGCCAGCAGCCAAGGGACAGGGGGTCAATCCGGTGAGCAGTTCTTC.

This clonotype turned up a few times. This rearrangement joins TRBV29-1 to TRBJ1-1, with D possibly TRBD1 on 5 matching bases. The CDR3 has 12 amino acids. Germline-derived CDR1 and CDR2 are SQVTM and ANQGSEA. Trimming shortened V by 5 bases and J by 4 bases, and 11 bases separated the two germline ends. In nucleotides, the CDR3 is TGCAGCGTTCTGGGGGGAAGCACTGAAGCTTTCTTT. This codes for CSVLGGSTEAFF.

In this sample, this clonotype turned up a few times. CDR3 sequence (DNA): TGTGCCAGCAGACCCATGCTTACGGGGGTGGTTCAAGAGACCCAGTACTTC. As protein: CASRPMLTGVVQETQYF. This chain uses TRBV7-2 with TRBJ2-5; D might be TRBD2 (6 bases). The V and J ends lost 6 bases and 2 bases respectively, with 22 bases between them. The CDR3 loop spans 17 amino acids. The germline gives CDR1 SGHTA, CDR2 FQGNSA.